One sample yielded the 24 T cell receptor beta chains listed below, sequenced in a study of CD8+ T cells in alopecia areata. Indicated treatment: oral pan-JAK inhibitor, 5-10 mg twice daily. Investigators isolated RNA and reverse transcribed it into cDNA to act as the sequencing template. Sequenced by immunoSEQ multiplex PCR; TCRdb stores in-frame clones only, minus some. The sample shows 150,000 to 250,000 clones, 55% to 70% of them seen only once. The material was CD4+ T cells sorted from blood, obtained at week 4, from a patient treated with tofacitinib. Every receptor here comes from a human donor with alopecia areata.

The chain couples TRBV15 to TRBJ1-2; a weak D match, TRBD1 (5 bases). CDR1 is LNHNV, CDR2 YYDKDF, per germline (reference sequence). V gave up 1 base and J gave up 6 bases, with 9 bases separating them. The CDR3 contains 13 residues. The CDR3 DNA is TGTGCCACCAGCAGAGTTCAGGGAGATGGCTACACCTTC. This encodes CATSRVQGDGYTF.

The table lists this clone with a few counts. CDR3 sequence (DNA): TGTGCCATCAGTGAGGACAGCTCATATTCACCCCTCCACTTT. Translated, it gives CAISEDSSYSPLHF. The V call is TRBV10-3, the J call TRBJ1-6, with D possibly matching TRBD1 (5 bases). The CDR3 length is 14 residues. Between the trimmed V and J ends, which lost 2 bases and 8 bases, there was a span of 10 bases. CDR1 and CDR2 from the germline V gene are ENHRY and SYGVKD.

The chain carries TRBV5-1 and TRBJ2-7; the D call may be TRBD1 or TRBD2 (5 bases each). This CDR3 region has 15 residues. Trimming removed 4 bases from V and 0 bases from J, with 14 bases in between. Per the germline V gene, CDR1 is SGHRS and CDR2 is YFSETQ. CDR3 sequence reads: CASSLGDRISYEQYF. CDR3 sequence (DNA): TGCGCCAGCAGCCTTGGGGACCGAATCTCCTACGAGCAGTACTTC.

The rearrangement uses TRBV5-1 and TRBJ1-1; 8 positions agree with TRBD1. Germline CDR1 SGHRS, CDR2 YFSETQ. The CDR3 totals 14 residues. V dropped 4 bases and J dropped 4; count of bases not matched to a gene: 6. The CDR3: CASSGGQEITEAFF. The CDR3 nucleotides read TGCGCCAGCAGCGGGGGACAGGAAATCACTGAAGCTTTCTTT.

The chain is built from TRBV18 and TRBJ2-3, with a weak D call TRBD2 (5 bases). Germline V gene data show CDR1 as KGHSH and CDR2 as LQKENI. V shed 3 bases and J shed 4 bases, with 17 bases lying between them. The CDR3 has 16 amino acids. CDR3 DNA: TGTGCCAGCTCACCGACTTCGAGCGGTGGCCCAGATACGCAGTATTTT. This codes for CASSPTSSGGPDTQYF.

The J gene is TRBJ2-3, the V gene TRBV4-1; 9 bases fit TRBD2. The CDR3 runs 16 residues. Germline CDR1 reads MGHRA; CDR2 reads YSYEKL. The V segment lost 1 base and the J segment 3 bases; nucleotides outside the gene matches: 5. DNA for the CDR3: TGCGCCAGCAGCCAAGGCCGCGGGGGGGCTACAGATACGCAGTATTTT. Encoded protein: CASSQGRGGATDTQYF.

CDR3 DNA: TGCAGCGTTGCAGCTGGGGGCTTACGGTACAATGAGCAGTTCTTC. It encodes CSVAAGGLRYNEQFF. The rearrangement links TRBV29-1 to TRBJ2-1; D is possibly TRBD1 (6 bases). In germline, CDR1 is SQVTM, CDR2 ANQGSEA. Trimming removed 4 bases at V and 4 bases at J, with 17 bases between. The CDR3 sequence is 15 residues long.

This clone was found once. The chain is built from TRBV4-1 and TRBJ1-6; 9 bases align to TRBD1. With 4 bases clipped from V and 9 bases from J, the junction kept 7 bases outside the gene matches. The CDR3 loop spans 15 amino acids. Looked up from germline, CDR1 is MGHRA and CDR2 is YSYEKL. CDR3 protein: CASSPGTGISSPLHF. DNA of the CDR3: TGCGCCAGCAGCCCCGGGACAGGGATATCTTCACCCCTCCACTTT.

V is TRBV7-2 and J is TRBJ2-3; the match to TRBD1 covers 10 bases. Germline V gene sequence: CDR1 SGHTA, CDR2 FQGNSA. CDR3 length: 16 amino acids. V trimming: 4 bases; J trimming: 1 base; junction bases outside the gene matches: 5. The CDR3: CASSSRTGGRTDTQYF. In DNA form, the CDR3 reads TGTGCCAGCAGCTCGAGGACAGGGGGGCGCACAGATACGCAGTATTTT.

V is TRBV6-4 and J is TRBJ1-1; D possibly corresponds to TRBD1 (6 bases). The CDR3 length is 12 residues. Germline CDR1 reads MRHNA; CDR2 reads SNTAGT. V lost 9 bases and J 2 bases, leaving 10 bases between the germline ends. CDR3 loop: CARDSPNTEAFF. DNA of the CDR3: TGTGCCAGGGACAGCCCTAACACTGAAGCTTTCTTT.

The genes are TRBV9 and TRBJ2-5; no firm D call. The V and J ends lost 0 bases and 4 bases respectively, with 4 bases between them. The CDR3 loop spans 12 amino acids. Germline V gene sequence: CDR1 SGDLS, CDR2 YYNGEE. The CDR3 loop reads CASSVEGETQYF. The CDR3 bases are TGTGCCAGCAGCGTAGAAGGAGAGACCCAGTACTTC.

This clone was found a few times. The CDR3 DNA is TGTGCCAGCCGGCGGGACAGGCGATCCTACGAGCAGTACTTC. It codes for CASRRDRRSYEQYF. V usage is TRBV6-5 and J usage is TRBJ2-7; the match to TRBD1 covers 8 bases. The CDR3 is made up of 14 amino acids. Germline V gives CDR1 MNHEY, CDR2 SVGAGI. The trim removed 8 bases at V and 1 base at J, leaving 7 bases unmatched.

This clone was counted a single time. CDR3 DNA: TGCGCCAGCAGCCAAGATCGTCAGGAATTCTACAATGAGCAGTTCTTC. It codes for CASSQDRQEFYNEQFF. V is TRBV4-1 and J is TRBJ2-1; no reliable D call. The CDR3 contains 16 residues. V was shortened by 0 bases and J by 3 bases, with 12 bases between the two germline ends. CDR1 is MGHRA, CDR2 YSYEKL, per germline.

The chain links TRBV5-1 to TRBJ2-3, with D perhaps TRBD1 or TRBD2 (6 bases each). The V end was cut by 7 bases, the J end by 6 bases, with 15 bases between. Germline CDR1 is SGHRS and CDR2 is YFSETQ. CDR3 length: 13 amino acids. CDR3 sequence reads: CASRGGPGDTQYF. In nucleotides, the CDR3 is TGCGCCAGCCGTGGGGGGCCAGGGGATACGCAGTATTTT.

CDR3 sequence reads: CSAGRGTSGEETQYF. The CDR3 region has the DNA TGCAGCGCGGGACGAGGGACTAGCGGGGAAGAGACCCAGTACTTC. The chain carries TRBV29-1 and TRBJ2-5; 13 nucleotides match TRBD2. CDR1 is SQVTM, CDR2 ANQGSEA, per germline. V shed 7 bases and J 3 bases; nucleotides not matched to a gene: 8. This CDR3 spans 15 amino acids. Full variable domain (remainder filled in from reference TRBV29-1 and TRBJ2-5): SAVISQKPSRDICQRGTSLTIQCQVDSQVTMMFWYRQQPGQSLTLIATANQGSEATYESGFVIDKFPISRPNLTFSTLTVSNMSPEDSSIYLCSAGRGTSGEETQYFGPGTRLLVL.

The chain recombines TRBV2 with TRBJ1-2; D not resolved. Germline V gene sequence: CDR1 SNHLY, CDR2 FYNNEI. V lost 2 bases to trimming and J lost 5 bases, with 6 bases between them. This CDR3 has 12 residues. CDR3 region: CASSEQSYGYTF. The CDR3 nucleotides are TGTGCCAGCAGTGAACAGAGTTATGGCTACACCTTC.

This clone was seen just once. The V and J genes are TRBV20-1 and TRBJ2-1, with D hard to call. This CDR3 region has 11 residues. The germline V gene encodes CDR1 DFQATT and CDR2 SNEGSKA (reference sequence). V was clipped by 3 bases and J by 8 bases, with 8 bases between them. In nucleotides, the CDR3 is TGCAGTGCTAGGCCCCAATATGAGCAGTTCTTC. The encoded protein is CSARPQYEQFF.

The rearrangement joins TRBV7-2 to TRBJ2-2; possibly TRBD1 or TRBD2 for D (6 bases each). V shed 6 bases and J shed 4 bases, with 12 bases lying between them. CDR1 SGHTA and CDR2 FQGNSA come from the germline V gene. The CDR3 totals 14 residues. DNA for the CDR3: TGTGCCAGCAGTCGGGGGCGGGGCACCGGGGAGCTGTTTTTT. Translated, it gives CASSRGRGTGELFF.

CDR3 sequence reads: CASGVGTIKETQYF. The CDR3 nucleotides read TGTGCCAGCGGAGTAGGGACTATTAAGGAGACCCAGTACTTC. The rearrangement links TRBV9 to TRBJ2-5; 7 bases agree with TRBD2. Losses at the gene ends were 7 bases for V and 5 bases for J; bases not matched to a gene: 11. CDR3 length: 14 residues. Germline values: CDR1 SGDLS, CDR2 YYNGEE.

This clone was recorded once. The rearrangement joins TRBV27 to TRBJ2-2, with 9 bases fitting TRBD1. V gave up 5 bases and J gave up 5 bases; unmatched junction bases: 3. Germline CDR1 MNHEY, CDR2 SMNVEV (reference sequence). This CDR3 spans 14 amino acids. CDR3 in DNA: TGTGCCAGCAGTCAAGACAGGGGGACCGGGGAGCTGTTTTTT. Residues: CASSQDRGTGELFF.

This clone came up a few times. J is TRBJ2-1 and V is TRBV4-1; D may be TRBD1 or TRBD2 (5 bases each). The CDR3 sequence is 16 residues long. CDR1 and CDR2 (germline): MGHRA, YSYEKL. V dropped 3 bases and J dropped 0 bases, with 12 bases sitting between them. CDR3 bases: TGCGCCAGCAGCCAGGGGGTACAGAGCTCCTACAATGAGCAGTTCTTC. It codes for CASSQGVQSSYNEQFF.

The rearrangement uses TRBV30 and TRBJ2-1; TRBD2 might be the D (6 bases). From germline, CDR1 is GTSNPN and CDR2 SVGIG (reference sequence). This CDR3 is built from 14 residues. V lost 3 bases and J 5 bases, leaving 14 bases between the germline ends. The CDR3 reads CAWSSGEFHNEQFF. The CDR3, as DNA: TGTGCCTGGAGCTCGGGGGAGTTCCACAATGAGCAGTTCTTC.

The rearrangement links TRBV7-2 to TRBJ2-7; TRBD1 aligns across 10 bases. The CDR3 consists of 12 residues. With 5 bases clipped from V and 11 bases from J, the junction kept 6 bases outside the gene matches. CDR1 is SGHTA and CDR2 is FQGNSA in the germline V gene. This CDR3 reads CASSHRQGAKYF. The CDR3, as DNA: TGTGCCAGCAGCCACCGACAGGGGGCGAAGTACTTC.

The chain links TRBV7-2 to TRBJ1-1; D call uncertain. V shed 6 bases and J shed 3 bases, with 5 bases lying between them. CDR3 size: 11 residues. Germline values: CDR1 SGHTA, CDR2 FQGNSA. CDR3 nucleotide sequence: TGTGCCAGCAGACTTTACACTGAAGCTTTCTTT. Its protein product is CASRLYTEAFF.